The clone carrying this TCR beta chain was seen more than once but under ten times. Its antigen is not identified. This sample was taken from a study of T-cell reconstitution after alpha-beta-depleted transplantation in children. There are 12 residues in the CDR3. CDR1 and CDR2 (germline): MNHNY, SVGAGI (reference sequence). V dropped 2 bases and J dropped 8 bases, with 9 bases sitting between them. Points from the study as a whole: A year had passed since transplant, and T-cell counts and diversity by then came mostly from newly produced T cells. Reportedly, roughly two months post-transplant, alpha-beta T cells arose from several hundred expanded graft clones. The high TCRbeta diversity at day 60 in some patients came from surviving recipient T cells and thymic progenitors.

The TCRbeta library was prepared with unique molecular identifiers. TCRdb re-derived calls from the PCR reads in MiXCR, one entry per CDR3 protein. The table records around 130,000 distinct CDR3 sequences, about 9.9% of them present only once. The specimen was PBMCs, mostly from graft donor cells, collected 180 days after TCRalphabeta/CD19-depleted stem cell transplant. The source of this sequence is a girl less than two years old who had a stem cell transplant for combined immunodeficiency, so the T cells may come from the graft donor. This rearrangement joins TRBV6-6 to TRBJ1-2; no clear D gene. The CDR3 loop is CASSYPTGGYTF. The CDR3 nucleotides read TGTGCCAGCAGTTACCCGACCGGGGGCTACACCTTC.